The present T cell receptor (beta chain) was sequenced within a study of blood T cells in healthy people across ages. Sample-barcoded 5' priming and a J-beta primer mix drove a second PCR of about 6 to 12 cycles. TCRdb independently ran MiXCR on the 5' RACE reads; one entry per CDR3 protein. The table lists about 2 million distinct CDR3 sequences, about 50% of them singletons. A minimum of 6 million PBMCs was isolated per sample. Trimming took 1 base from V and 0 from J, leaving 13 bases between them. Germline assignment: CDR1 SGHTA and CDR2 FQGNSA. This CDR3 contains 16 residues. The chain employs TRBV7-2 and TRBJ2-7; D is uncertain. Sequencing was performed on blood. This sequence originates from a woman aged 40 to 49 in good health. CDR3 in amino acids: CASSLGTAVPSYEQYF. Here the CDR3 DNA reads TGTGCCAGCAGCTTAGGAACGGCCGTCCCCTCCTACGAGCAGTACTTC.